What follows are 11 T cell receptor beta chains derived from one specimen sequenced in a study of spatial heterogeneity in lung cancer. Time point specified: sample taken at primary tumor resection. Unsorted whole RNA of tumor, nontumor lung or frozen PBMC was sequenced. From the 5' RACE reads, TCRdb called clonotypes with MiXCR, one entry per CDR3 protein. This table has about 92,000 distinct CDR3 sequences, more than 10% appearing once. Sequences were derived from PBMCs, sampled at surgery. The receptors were gathered from a male donor with early-stage non-small cell lung cancer.

This clonotype turned up a few times. J is TRBJ2-3 and V is TRBV15, with unresolved D. Germline V gene lookup returns CDR1 LNHNV and CDR2 YYDKDF (reference sequence). The CDR3 has 15 amino acids. With 0 bases removed from V and 2 bases from J, the gap between germline ends came to 9 bases. CDR3 sequence (DNA): TGTGCCACCAGCAGAGATAATCAGGTCACAGATACGCAGTATTTT. Translation: CATSRDNQVTDTQYF.

V gene TRBV29-1 combines with J gene TRBJ1-3; a weak D match, TRBD1 (5 bases). The CDR3 extends over 15 amino acids. Trimming removed 4 bases at V and 0 bases at J, with 13 bases between. The germline gives CDR1 SQVTM, CDR2 ANQGSEA. The DNA of the CDR3 is TGCAGCGTTGGGGAAGGGGCCGTCTCTGGAAACACCATATATTTT. Protein product: CSVGEGAVSGNTIYF.

This clonotype was counted many times. The chain uses TRBV28 and TRBJ2-7; unclear D gene. Germline CDR1 MDHEN, CDR2 SYDVKM. With 2 bases removed from V and 0 bases from J, the gap between germline ends came to 8 bases. This CDR3 contains 14 residues. In DNA, the CDR3 is TGTGCCAGCAGTTTAGTGCGCAGCTCCTACGAGCAGTACTTC. It translates to CASSLVRSSYEQYF.

This clonotype was detected many times. V and J are TRBV4-1 and TRBJ2-7, with 12 bases that match TRBD1. The CDR3 loop spans 15 amino acids. With 3 bases clipped from V and 3 bases from J, the junction kept 3 bases outside the gene matches. The germline V gene encodes CDR1 MGHRA and CDR2 YSYEKL. This CDR3 is CASSQRDRGLYEQYF. The CDR3 region has the DNA TGCGCCAGCAGCCAGAGGGACAGGGGGCTCTACGAGCAGTACTTC.

This clonotype was recorded a few times. The chain's CDR3 is CASSQRDSSYTYEQYF. In DNA, the CDR3 is TGTGCCAGCAGCCAACGGGACAGCAGTTACACCTACGAGCAGTACTTC. The rearrangement uses TRBV11-2 and TRBJ2-7, with 7 bases fitting TRBD1. Germline-derived CDR1 and CDR2 are SGHAT and FQNNGV. V trimming: 5 bases; J trimming: 2 bases; junction bases outside the gene matches: 12. The length of the CDR3 is 16 residues. Variable domain in full (rest from reference TRBV11-2 and TRBJ2-7): EAGVAQSPRYKIIEKRQSVAFWCNPISGHATLYWYQQILGQGPKLLIQFQNNGVVDDSQLPKDRFSAERLKGVDSTLKIQPAKLEDSAVYLCASSQRDSSYTYEQYFGPGTRLTVT.

V usage is TRBV7-9 and J usage is TRBJ1-6; D is undetermined. V gave up 5 bases and J gave up 3 bases, with 11 bases separating them. The germline V gene encodes CDR1 SEHNR and CDR2 FQNEAQ (reference sequence). The CDR3 runs to 15 residues. Written as DNA, the CDR3 is TGTGCCAGCAGCACTCAGGCGATCTATAATTCACCCCTCCACTTT. It is translated as CASSTQAIYNSPLHF.

The V and J genes are TRBV7-6 and TRBJ1-3, with D unclear. Germline CDR1 is SGHVS and CDR2 is FNYEAQ. V dropped 5 bases and J dropped 2 bases, with 13 bases sitting between them. The CDR3 consists of 15 residues. CDR3 loop: CASSRILAPGNTIYF. The CDR3, as DNA: TGTGCCAGCAGCCGAATACTGGCCCCTGGAAACACCATATATTTT. Combining the CDR3 with reference TRBV7-6 and TRBJ1-3 gives the whole variable domain GAGVSQSPRYKVTKRGQDVALRCDPISGHVSLYWYRQALGQGPEFLTYFNYEAQQDKSGLPNDRFSAERPEGSISTLTIQRTEQRDSAMYRCASSRILAPGNTIYFGEGSWLTVV.

The V gene is TRBV4-2, the J gene TRBJ1-2; tentatively, D is TRBD1 (5 bases). CDR1 is LGHNA and CDR2 is YNFKEQ in the germline V gene. There are 14 residues in the CDR3. With 6 bases removed from V and 5 bases from J, the gap between germline ends came to 16 bases. The CDR3 loop reads CASSRDRLGYGYTF. The CDR3 DNA reads as TGTGCCAGCAGTCGGGACCGTCTGGGATATGGCTACACCTTC.

The genes are TRBV20-1 and TRBJ1-2; unclear D gene. This CDR3 has 11 amino acids. CDR1 is DFQATT, CDR2 SNEGSKA, per germline (reference sequence). Trimming removed 5 bases from V and 2 bases from J, with 6 bases in between. The CDR3 DNA sequence: TGCAGTGCTCCGGACAACTATGGCTACACCTTC. Protein sequence: CSAPDNYGYTF.

V usage is TRBV24-1 and J usage is TRBJ2-3; TRBD1 matches at 7 bases. The ends lost 1 base at V and 1 base at J; junction bases unmatched: 1. Looked up from germline, CDR1 is KGHDR and CDR2 is SFDVKD. CDR3 length: 15 residues. CDR3 region: CATSDFGTGTDTQYF. CDR3 nucleotide sequence: TGTGCCACCAGTGATTTCGGGACAGGCACAGATACGCAGTATTTT.

This clonotype has ten or more counts. The chain combines TRBV29-1 with TRBJ2-6, with no clear D. The germline CDR1 and CDR2 sequences are SQVTM and ANQGSEA. CDR3 length equals 13 residues. V was cut by 7 bases and J by 3 bases, with 10 bases left in between. Here the CDR3 reads CSALISGANVLTF. The CDR3 region has the DNA TGCAGCGCCTTGATTAGTGGGGCCAACGTCCTGACTTTC. The entire variable domain, with the rest obtained from reference TRBV29-1 and TRBJ2-6, is as follows: SAVISQKPSRDICQRGTSLTIQCQVDSQVTMMFWYRQQPGQSLTLIATANQGSEATYESGFVIDKFPISRPNLTFSTLTVSNMSPEDSSIYLCSALISGANVLTFGAGSRLTVL.